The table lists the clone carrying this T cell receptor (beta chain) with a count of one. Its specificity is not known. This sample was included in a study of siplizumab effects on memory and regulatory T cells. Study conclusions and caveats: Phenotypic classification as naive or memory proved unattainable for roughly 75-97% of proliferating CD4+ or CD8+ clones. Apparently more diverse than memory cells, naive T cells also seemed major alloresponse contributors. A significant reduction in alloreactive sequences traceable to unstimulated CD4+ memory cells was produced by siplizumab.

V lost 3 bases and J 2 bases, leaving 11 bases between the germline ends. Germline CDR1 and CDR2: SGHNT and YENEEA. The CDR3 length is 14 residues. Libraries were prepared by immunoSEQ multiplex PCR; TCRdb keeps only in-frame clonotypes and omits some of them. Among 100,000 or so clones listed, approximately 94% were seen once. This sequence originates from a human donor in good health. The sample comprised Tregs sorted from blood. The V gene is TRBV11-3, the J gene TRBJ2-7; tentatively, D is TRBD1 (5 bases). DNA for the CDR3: TGTGCCAGCAGCTTGGGGCAGGGCCCCTACGAGCAGTACTTC. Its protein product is CASSLGQGPYEQYF.